These 16 T cell receptor beta chains share one sample of origin, sequenced in a study of T cell responses to AZD1222 COVID-19 vaccine. Here immunoSEQ multiplex PCR was the method, and the copy in TCRdb shows in-frame clones only, minus some. This sample has about 77,000 clones; 92% occur once, and the top ten carry around 4.5%. The specimen comprised peripheral blood, sampled 28 days after the second AZD1222 dose. The source is an adult who received the AZD1222 COVID-19 vaccine.

This clone was seen once. The V gene is TRBV2, the J gene TRBJ2-2; 11 bases map to TRBD2. This CDR3 is 15 amino acids long. Germline-derived CDR1 and CDR2 are SNHLY and FYNNEI. V gave up 7 bases and J gave up 4 bases; unmatched junction bases: 5. The CDR3 protein is CASIPLAGGTGELFF. CDR3 in DNA: TGTGCCAGCATTCCCCTAGCGGGAGGCACCGGGGAGCTGTTTTTT.

The V gene is TRBV27, the J gene TRBJ2-7; the match to TRBD2 covers 9 bases. Looked up from germline, CDR1 is MNHEY and CDR2 is SMNVEV (reference sequence). Losses at the gene ends were 0 bases for V and 5 bases for J; bases not matched to a gene: 2. There are 14 residues in the CDR3. CDR3 sequence reads: CASSLSAGGHEQYF. CDR3 coding DNA: TGTGCCAGCAGTTTATCTGCGGGAGGGCACGAGCAGTACTTC.

The rearrangement joins TRBV5-4 to TRBJ2-5; 7 bases align to TRBD2. Germline V gene lookup returns CDR1 SGHNT and CDR2 YYREEE (reference sequence). The CDR3 covers 17 residues. V lost 4 bases to trimming and J lost 4 bases; unmatched junction nucleotides: 16. The DNA for the CDR3 is TGTGCCAGCAGCGACGACGACGTGGCGGGAGTGGGAGAGACCCAGTACTTC. Protein product: CASSDDDVAGVGETQYF.

This chain connects TRBV27 to TRBJ2-1; D gene ambiguous. This CDR3 contains 14 residues. Germline CDR1 reads MNHEY; CDR2 reads SMNVEV (reference sequence). Trimming left V 5 bases short and J 3 bases short, with 11 bases between. Written as DNA, the CDR3 is TGTGCCAGCAGTCTGACTGGGATCTACAATGAGCAGTTCTTC. Its translation: CASSLTGIYNEQFF.

The chain employs TRBV15 and TRBJ1-5; D not resolved. Germline assignment: CDR1 LNHNV and CDR2 YYDKDF (reference sequence). The CDR3 length is 14 residues. V lost 0 bases and J 11 bases, leaving 14 bases between the germline ends. The CDR3 region has the DNA TGTGCCACCAGCAGAGAACGGACTGATCGGGCCCAGCATTTT. This translates into CATSRERTDRAQHF.

The chain employs TRBV2 and TRBJ1-4, with D perhaps TRBD1 (6 bases). The V end lost 5 bases, the J end lost 2 bases, and 15 bases lay between the germline ends. Per the germline V gene, CDR1 is SNHLY and CDR2 is FYNNEI. The CDR3 contains 16 residues. CDR3 in amino acids: CASSQRQVPTNEKLFF. Written as DNA, the CDR3 is TGTGCCAGCAGTCAAAGACAGGTTCCCACTAATGAAAAACTGTTTTTT.

The rearrangement uses TRBV19 and TRBJ1-2; D is undetermined. Germline V gives CDR1 LNHDA, CDR2 SQIVND (reference sequence). The CDR3 runs 13 residues. The V and J ends lost 10 bases and 4 bases respectively, with 16 bases between them. The CDR3 loop reads CATWEGAVYGYTF. Written as DNA, the CDR3 is TGTGCCACCTGGGAAGGTGCAGTCTATGGCTACACCTTC.

The CDR3 DNA reads as TGTGCCAGCAGTGGGGCCGTGTCGGCCAAATATGAAGCTTTCTTT. Protein sequence: CASSGAVSAKYEAFF. V is TRBV28 and J is TRBJ1-1; weak D call: TRBD1 (5 bases). Trimming shortened V by 5 bases and J by 7 bases, and 20 bases separated the two germline ends. Germline V gene lookup returns CDR1 MDHEN and CDR2 SYDVKM. The CDR3 sequence is 15 residues long.

V and J are TRBV6-1 and TRBJ2-7, with D unresolved. CDR1 and CDR2 from the germline V gene are MNHNS and SASEGT. This CDR3 spans 12 amino acids. Trimming took 3 bases from V and 4 from J, leaving 7 bases between them. As DNA, the CDR3 is TGTGCCAGCAGTGAGCGGCTGTACGAGCAGTACTTC. Its translation is CASSERLYEQYF.

J is TRBJ1-5 and V is TRBV18; 9 bases are a match to TRBD1. With V trimmed by 3 bases and J by 11 bases, 5 bases remained unmatched. Germline V CDR1 and CDR2: KGHSH, LQKENI. The CDR3 is 13 amino acids. The CDR3 protein is CASSPGTGTTQHF. The DNA for the CDR3 is TGTGCCAGCTCACCTGGGACAGGGACGACCCAGCATTTT.

The sample holds one count of this clone. The genes are TRBV5-1 and TRBJ1-2, with unresolved D. V was cut by 4 bases and J by 0 bases, with 13 bases left in between. The V gene's germline CDR1 is SGHRS and CDR2 YFSETQ. This CDR3 region has 15 residues. CDR3 DNA sequence: TGCGCCAGCAGCAGTTCGGGCGTGGCTAACTATGGCTACACCTTC. It codes for CASSSSGVANYGYTF.

The CDR3: CASSPNYEGDYGYTF. The CDR3 nucleotides are TGTGCCAGCTCACCAAACTACGAAGGGGACTATGGCTACACCTTC. The V and J genes are TRBV18 and TRBJ1-2; D possibly corresponds to TRBD1 (5 bases). This CDR3 has 15 amino acids. V was cut by 2 bases and J by 3 bases, with 13 bases left in between. Germline lookup yields CDR1 KGHSH and CDR2 LQKENI.

V and J are TRBV2 and TRBJ2-7; 7 positions agree with TRBD1. The V segment lost 11 bases and the J segment 2 bases; nucleotides outside the gene matches: 18. Germline CDR1 is SNHLY and CDR2 is FYNNEI. The CDR3 totals 16 residues. The CDR3 bases are TGTGCCGGAACTCGGACAGGCGGCGTCTCAGCCTACGAGCAGTACTTC. Encoded protein: CAGTRTGGVSAYEQYF. The full variable domain, in which reference TRBV2 and TRBJ2-7 provide the parts outside the CDR3, is EPEVTQTPSHQVTQMGQEVILRCVPISNHLYFYWYRQILGQKVEFLVSFYNNEISEKSEIFDDQFSVERPDGSNFTLKIRSTKLEDSAMYFCAGTRTGGVSAYEQYFGPGTRLTVT.

V usage is TRBV7-8 and J usage is TRBJ1-2; D gene ambiguous. The V end lost 3 bases, the J end lost 6 bases, and 11 bases lay between the germline ends. The CDR3 runs to 13 residues. Germline CDR1 reads SGHVS; CDR2 reads FQNEAQ. The CDR3 loop is CASSFGRRDGYTF. The CDR3 coding sequence is TGTGCCAGCAGCTTCGGACGAAGGGATGGCTACACCTTC.

The chain is built from TRBV3-1 (or the pseudogene TRBV3-2) and TRBJ1-2, with D possibly being TRBD1 (5 bases). Germline CDR1 LGHDT, CDR2 YNNKEL (reference sequence). The CDR3 is made up of 15 amino acids. Trimming removed 2 bases from V and 6 bases from J, with 16 bases in between. The CDR3 sequence: CASSQRAGWPNGYTF. In nucleotides, the CDR3 is TGTGCCAGCAGCCAACGAGCAGGGTGGCCGAATGGCTACACCTTC.

The chain combines TRBV9 with TRBJ1-3; no definite D call. The CDR3 is made up of 15 amino acids. V was cut by 1 base and J by 0 bases, with 8 bases left in between. CDR1 is SGDLS, CDR2 YYNGEE, per germline. CDR3 amino acids: CASSVIEGSGNTIYF. In nucleotides, the CDR3 is TGTGCCAGCAGCGTAATAGAAGGCTCTGGAAACACCATATATTTT.